This is a list of T cell receptor beta chains from one sample in a study of radiotherapy plus CTLA-4 blockade in lung cancer. The assay was immunoSEQ multiplex PCR, and TCRdb's table has in-frame clones only and misses some. Here the sample spans about 15,000 clones, roughly two thirds being singletons. This specimen was peripheral blood, taken from a patient treated with radiotherapy plus ipilimumab. The receptor source for this set is a human donor with non-small cell lung cancer whose response to radiotherapy plus ipilimumab could not be evaluated. The CDR3 runs from the conserved cysteine through the conserved F or W. Fields, in order: V gene, J gene, D gene, clone size, CDR3 length, CDR3 protein, CDR3 DNA. A D gene is named only where the DNA matches it firmly. The size field is filled for only some rows; it gives once, few, many or a size class.

V gene: TRBV7-9
J gene: TRBJ2-1
D gene: -
clone size: -
CDR3 length: 13
CDR3 protein: CASSLVSGGSQFF
CDR3 DNA: TGTGCCAGCAGCTTAGTGTCTGGGGGCAGTCAGTTCTTC

V gene: TRBV5-5
J gene: TRBJ1-1
D gene: -
clone size: -
CDR3 length: 15
CDR3 protein: CASSLTGRVNTEAFF
CDR3 DNA: TGTGCCAGCAGCTTGACAGGGAGGGTGAACACTGAAGCTTTCTTT

V gene: TRBV9
J gene: TRBJ1-4
D gene: TRBD1
clone size: once
CDR3 length: 15
CDR3 protein: CASSAGQGFGEKLFF
CDR3 DNA: TGTGCCAGCAGCGCGGGACAGGGATTCGGTGAAAAACTGTTTTTT

V gene: TRBV6-1
J gene: TRBJ1-5
D gene: -
clone size: -
CDR3 length: 15
CDR3 protein: CASSEGRDLNQPQHF
CDR3 DNA: TGTGCCAGCAGTGAGGGCAGGGACTTAAATCAGCCCCAGCATTTT

V gene: TRBV4-1
J gene: TRBJ2-3
D gene: TRBD1
clone size: few
CDR3 length: 13
CDR3 protein: CASSQETGDTQYF
CDR3 DNA: TGCGCCAGCAGCCAGGAGACAGGGGATACGCAGTATTTT

V gene: TRBV4-3
J gene: TRBJ2-1
D gene: TRBD2
clone size: -
CDR3 length: 16
CDR3 protein: CASSQGTSGDYNEQFF
CDR3 DNA: TGCGCCAGCAGCCAAGGGACTAGCGGGGACTACAATGAGCAGTTCTTC

V gene: TRBV27
J gene: TRBJ1-3
D gene: -
clone size: once
CDR3 length: 17
CDR3 protein: CASSRHRAGSSGNTIYF
CDR3 DNA: TGTGCCAGCAGCCGACACAGGGCCGGATCCTCGGGAAACACCATATATTTT

V gene: TRBV4-3
J gene: TRBJ2-3
D gene: TRBD2
clone size: -
CDR3 length: 19
CDR3 protein: CASSQESRTSGGARDTQYF
CDR3 DNA: TGCGCCAGCAGCCAAGAGTCCAGGACTAGCGGGGGGGCCCGGGATACGCAGTATTTT

V gene: TRBV7-2
J gene: TRBJ2-5
D gene: -
clone size: -
CDR3 length: 15
CDR3 protein: CASSPGRRGGETQYF
CDR3 DNA: TGTGCCAGCAGCCCCGGCCGCAGGGGCGGGGAGACCCAGTACTTC

V gene: TRBV2
J gene: TRBJ2-7
D gene: TRBD2
clone size: -
CDR3 length: 16
CDR3 protein: CASSGGLAGGGNEQYF
CDR3 DNA: TGTGCCAGCAGTGGGGGACTAGCGGGGGGTGGGAACGAGCAGTACTTC

V gene: TRBV19
J gene: TRBJ2-3
D gene: -
clone size: -
CDR3 length: 14
CDR3 protein: CASSISSREDTQYF
CDR3 DNA: TGTGCCAGTAGTATTTCAAGCAGGGAAGATACGCAGTATTTT

V gene: TRBV6-4
J gene: TRBJ2-3
D gene: TRBD2
clone size: -
CDR3 length: 15
CDR3 protein: CASSAAGGSTDTQYF
CDR3 DNA: TGTGCCAGCAGTGCGGCGGGGGGCTCCACAGATACGCAGTATTTT

V gene: TRBV5-6
J gene: TRBJ1-2
D gene: -
clone size: -
CDR3 length: 13
CDR3 protein: CASMRTANYGYTF
CDR3 DNA: TGTGCCAGCATGCGGACAGCCAACTATGGCTACACCTTC

V gene: TRBV10-3
J gene: TRBJ1-2
D gene: -
clone size: -
CDR3 length: 14
CDR3 protein: CAISESDAGNGYTF
CDR3 DNA: TGTGCCATCAGTGAGTCGGATGCAGGGAATGGCTACACCTTC

V gene: TRBV6-5
J gene: TRBJ2-5
D gene: TRBD2
clone size: -
CDR3 length: 16
CDR3 protein: CASSFGLAGGPETQYF
CDR3 DNA: TGTGCCAGCAGTTTCGGACTAGCGGGGGGGCCTGAGACCCAGTACTTC

V gene: TRBV7-2
J gene: TRBJ1-2
D gene: -
clone size: -
CDR3 length: 13
CDR3 protein: CASNHGRIDGYTF
CDR3 DNA: TGTGCCAGCAACCACGGTCGAATTGATGGCTACACCTTC

V gene: TRBV19
J gene: TRBJ1-2
D gene: TRBD1
clone size: once
CDR3 length: 16
CDR3 protein: CASSSDRSESNYGYTF
CDR3 DNA: TGTGCCAGTAGTTCGGACAGGAGCGAATCTAACTATGGCTACACCTTC

V gene: TRBV7-8
J gene: TRBJ1-4
D gene: -
clone size: -
CDR3 length: 12
CDR3 protein: CASRRTNEKLFF
CDR3 DNA: TGTGCCAGCAGGAGAACTAATGAAAAACTGTTTTTT

V gene: TRBV9
J gene: TRBJ2-3
D gene: -
clone size: -
CDR3 length: 14
CDR3 protein: CASSPRDTTDTQYF
CDR3 DNA: TGTGCCAGCAGTCCTAGGGACACCACAGATACGCAGTATTTT

V gene: TRBV7-9
J gene: TRBJ1-1
D gene: TRBD1
clone size: -
CDR3 length: 13
CDR3 protein: CASSLTGETEAFF
CDR3 DNA: TGTGCCAGCAGCTTGACAGGGGAAACTGAAGCTTTCTTT

V gene: TRBV18
J gene: TRBJ1-4
D gene: -
clone size: -
CDR3 length: 15
CDR3 protein: CASSPRADLNEKLFF
CDR3 DNA: TGTGCCAGCTCACCACGGGCAGATCTGAATGAAAAACTGTTTTTT

V gene: TRBV2
J gene: TRBJ1-4
D gene: -
clone size: -
CDR3 length: 12
CDR3 protein: CASSEEEEKLFF
CDR3 DNA: TGTGCCAGCAGTGAAGAGGAGGAAAAACTGTTTTTT

V gene: TRBV4-2
J gene: TRBJ1-6
D gene: -
clone size: few
CDR3 length: 15
CDR3 protein: CASSLEKGVNSPLHF
CDR3 DNA: TGTGCCAGCAGCTTGGAAAAGGGGGTTAATTCACCCCTCCACTTT

V gene: TRBV2
J gene: TRBJ2-3
D gene: TRBD2
clone size: -
CDR3 length: 16
CDR3 protein: CASSDSARGTTDTQYF
CDR3 DNA: TGTGCCAGCAGTGATTCGGCGCGGGGGACCACAGATACGCAGTATTTT

V gene: TRBV15
J gene: TRBJ1-1
D gene: -
clone size: -
CDR3 length: 15
CDR3 protein: CATSRDRGDGTEAFF
CDR3 DNA: TGTGCCACCAGCAGAGATCGGGGTGATGGCACTGAAGCTTTCTTT

V gene: TRBV5-4
J gene: TRBJ2-5
D gene: TRBD1
clone size: -
CDR3 length: 15
CDR3 protein: CASSLAPGTGETQYF
CDR3 DNA: TGTGCCAGCAGCTTGGCCCCCGGGACAGGGGAGACCCAGTACTTC

V gene: TRBV2
J gene: TRBJ1-1
D gene: -
clone size: -
CDR3 length: 12
CDR3 protein: CASKRGLTEAFF
CDR3 DNA: TGTGCCAGCAAGCGTGGATTGACTGAAGCTTTCTTT

V gene: TRBV30
J gene: TRBJ2-2
D gene: -
clone size: -
CDR3 length: 15
CDR3 protein: CAWSVWQGIAGELFF
CDR3 DNA: TGTGCCTGGAGTGTATGGCAGGGAATAGCCGGGGAGCTGTTTTTT

V gene: TRBV19
J gene: TRBJ2-7
D gene: TRBD1
clone size: few
CDR3 length: 15
CDR3 protein: CASSPGTGSTYEQYF
CDR3 DNA: TGTGCCAGTAGCCCCGGGACAGGTAGTACCTACGAGCAGTACTTC

V gene: TRBV5-4
J gene: TRBJ1-3
D gene: TRBD1
clone size: -
CDR3 length: 19
CDR3 protein: CASSFQLSAGTGDGNTIYF
CDR3 DNA: TGTGCCAGCAGCTTCCAGCTGTCCGCCGGGACAGGGGATGGAAACACCATATATTTT

V gene: TRBV10-1
J gene: TRBJ2-2
D gene: -
clone size: -
CDR3 length: 14
CDR3 protein: CASKWDTNTGELFF
CDR3 DNA: TGCGCCAGCAAATGGGACACGAACACCGGGGAGCTGTTTTTT

V gene: TRBV5-6
J gene: TRBJ1-6
D gene: -
clone size: -
CDR3 length: 15
CDR3 protein: CASSSSSSYNSPLHF
CDR3 DNA: TGTGCCAGCAGCTCATCCAGTTCCTATAATTCACCCCTCCACTTT

V gene: TRBV27
J gene: TRBJ1-1
D gene: -
clone size: -
CDR3 length: 14
CDR3 protein: CASSLSWQDTEAFF
CDR3 DNA: TGTGCCAGCAGTTTATCATGGCAGGACACTGAAGCTTTCTTT

V gene: TRBV25-1
J gene: TRBJ2-4
D gene: -
clone size: few
CDR3 length: 12
CDR3 protein: CASTTGAGIQYF
CDR3 DNA: TGTGCCAGCACTACAGGGGCGGGGATTCAGTACTTC

V gene: TRBV30
J gene: TRBJ1-5
D gene: TRBD1
clone size: -
CDR3 length: 14
CDR3 protein: CAWSVRGQGAPQHF
CDR3 DNA: TGTGCCTGGAGTGTACGGGGACAGGGGGCACCCCAGCATTTT

V gene: TRBV28
J gene: TRBJ1-2
D gene: TRBD1
clone size: -
CDR3 length: 13
CDR3 protein: CASQVGQNYGYTF
CDR3 DNA: TGTGCCAGTCAGGTGGGACAGAACTATGGCTACACCTTC

V gene: TRBV9
J gene: TRBJ2-7
D gene: -
clone size: once
CDR3 length: 13
CDR3 protein: CASSMGGAVEQYF
CDR3 DNA: TGTGCCAGCAGCATGGGGGGGGCGGTCGAGCAGTACTTC

V gene: TRBV7-9
J gene: TRBJ1-4
D gene: TRBD1
clone size: few
CDR3 length: 14
CDR3 protein: CASSPGTGGEKLFF
CDR3 DNA: TGTGCCAGCAGCCCCGGGACAGGGGGGGAAAAACTGTTTTTT

V gene: TRBV6-1
J gene: TRBJ1-3
D gene: TRBD1
clone size: many
CDR3 length: 14
CDR3 protein: CASRTTGGGNTIYF
CDR3 DNA: TGTGCCAGCAGGACCACAGGGGGCGGAAACACCATATATTTT

V gene: TRBV11-2
J gene: TRBJ2-3
D gene: -
clone size: -
CDR3 length: 15
CDR3 protein: CASSPVWASTDTQYF
CDR3 DNA: TGTGCCAGCAGCCCCGTATGGGCGAGCACAGATACGCAGTATTTT

V gene: TRBV9
J gene: TRBJ2-4
D gene: TRBD1
clone size: few
CDR3 length: 15
CDR3 protein: CASSRTGGWENIQYF
CDR3 DNA: TGTGCCAGCAGTCGTACAGGGGGGTGGGAAAACATTCAGTACTTC

V gene: TRBV9
J gene: TRBJ1-3
D gene: TRBD1
clone size: -
CDR3 length: 16
CDR3 protein: CASSVDGQGGGNTIYF
CDR3 DNA: TGTGCCAGCAGCGTAGATGGACAGGGGGGAGGAAACACCATATATTTT